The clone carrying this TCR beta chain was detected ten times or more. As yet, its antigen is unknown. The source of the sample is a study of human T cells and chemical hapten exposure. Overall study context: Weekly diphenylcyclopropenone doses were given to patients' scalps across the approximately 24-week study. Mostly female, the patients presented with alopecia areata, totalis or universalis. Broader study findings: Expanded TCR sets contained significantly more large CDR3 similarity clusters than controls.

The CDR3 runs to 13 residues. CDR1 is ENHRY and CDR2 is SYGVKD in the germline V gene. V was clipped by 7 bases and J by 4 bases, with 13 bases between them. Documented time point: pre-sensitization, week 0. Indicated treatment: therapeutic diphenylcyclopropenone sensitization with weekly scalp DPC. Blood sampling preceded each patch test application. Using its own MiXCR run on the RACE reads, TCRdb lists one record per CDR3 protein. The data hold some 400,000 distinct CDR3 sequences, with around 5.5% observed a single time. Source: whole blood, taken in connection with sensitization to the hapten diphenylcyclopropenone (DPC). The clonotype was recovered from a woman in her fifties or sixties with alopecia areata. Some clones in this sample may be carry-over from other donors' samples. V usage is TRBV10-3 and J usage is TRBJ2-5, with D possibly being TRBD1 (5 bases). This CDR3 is CAIKAGYGETQYF. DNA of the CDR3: TGTGCCATCAAGGCAGGGTATGGAGAGACCCAGTACTTC.